This paragraph covers one TCR beta chain sequence. Original methodology: Nucleated cell counts were estimated from reference gene primer amplification. Using immunoSEQ multiplex PCR, the repertoire was profiled, and TCRdb retains in-frame clones only, with some absent. For V, J and clone size, that table is used; D and trimming come from the DNA. The sample holds some 320,000 clones, just under 90% seen once. The sample is drawn from a study of blood T cell repertoires in COVID-19. Looking at the study overall: From T cells, B-cell-depleted T cells, or PBMCs came the material, which was cDNA or gDNA.

CDR3 size: 16 residues. From germline, CDR1 is SGHRS and CDR2 YFSETQ. Losses at the gene ends were 0 bases for V and 6 bases for J; bases not matched to a gene: 5. This chain uses TRBV5-1 with TRBJ2-2, with TRBD2 matching over 10 bases. The sequence was collected from a woman aged 25-40 years with COVID-19, enrolled during active disease. The sequenced material came from peripheral blood. The CDR3 nucleotides are TGCGCCAGCAGCTTGGCAACTAGCGGGGAGGCCGGGGAGCTGTTTTTT. It codes for CASSLATSGEAGELFF. Filled out from reference TRBV5-1 and TRBJ2-2, the complete variable domain reads KAGVTQTPRYLIKTRGQQVTLSCSPISGHRSVSWYQQTPGQGLQFLFEYFSETQRNKGNFPGRFSGRQFSNSRSEMNVSTLELGDSALYLCASSLATSGEAGELFFGEGSRLTVL.